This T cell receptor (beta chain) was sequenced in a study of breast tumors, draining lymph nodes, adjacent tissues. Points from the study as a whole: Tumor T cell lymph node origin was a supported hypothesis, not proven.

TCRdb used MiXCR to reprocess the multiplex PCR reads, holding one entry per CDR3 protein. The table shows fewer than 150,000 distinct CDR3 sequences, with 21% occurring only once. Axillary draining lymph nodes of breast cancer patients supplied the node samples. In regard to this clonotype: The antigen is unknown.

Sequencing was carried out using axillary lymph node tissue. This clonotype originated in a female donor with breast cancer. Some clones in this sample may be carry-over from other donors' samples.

CDR3 sequence (DNA): TGTGCCAGCAGCCCCCCGACTAGCGGGATCTCTAGTGCGCAGTTCTTC. This encodes CASSPPTSGISSAQFF. The chain couples TRBV7-6 to TRBJ2-1; 11 nucleotides match TRBD2. V dropped 5 bases and J dropped 12; count of bases not matched to a gene: 15. The CDR3 has 16 amino acids. From germline, CDR1 is SGHVS and CDR2 FNYEAQ.